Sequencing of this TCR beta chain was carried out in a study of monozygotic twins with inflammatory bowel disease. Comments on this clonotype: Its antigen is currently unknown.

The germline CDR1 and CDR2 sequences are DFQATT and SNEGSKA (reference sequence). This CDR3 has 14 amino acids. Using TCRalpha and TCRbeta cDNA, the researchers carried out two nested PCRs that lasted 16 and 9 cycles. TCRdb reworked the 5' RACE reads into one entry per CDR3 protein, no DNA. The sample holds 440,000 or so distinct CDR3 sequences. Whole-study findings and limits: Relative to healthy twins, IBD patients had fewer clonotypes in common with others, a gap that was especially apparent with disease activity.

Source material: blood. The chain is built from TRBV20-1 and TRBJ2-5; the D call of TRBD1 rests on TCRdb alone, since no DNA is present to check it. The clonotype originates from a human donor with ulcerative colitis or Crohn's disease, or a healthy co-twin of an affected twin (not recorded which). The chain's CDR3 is CSARDRVWVETQYF.